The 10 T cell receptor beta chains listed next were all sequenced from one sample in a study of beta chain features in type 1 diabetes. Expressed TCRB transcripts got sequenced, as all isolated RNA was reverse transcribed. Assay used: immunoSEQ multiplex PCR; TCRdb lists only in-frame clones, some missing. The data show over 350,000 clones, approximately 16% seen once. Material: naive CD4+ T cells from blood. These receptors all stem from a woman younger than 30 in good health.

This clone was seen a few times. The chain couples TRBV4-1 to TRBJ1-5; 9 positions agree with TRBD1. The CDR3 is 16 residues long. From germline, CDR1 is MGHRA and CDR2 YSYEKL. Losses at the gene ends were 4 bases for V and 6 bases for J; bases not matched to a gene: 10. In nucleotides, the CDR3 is TGCGCCAGCAGCCCCACCGGGACAGGGACGGGTCAGCCCCAGCATTTT. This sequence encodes CASSPTGTGTGQPQHF.

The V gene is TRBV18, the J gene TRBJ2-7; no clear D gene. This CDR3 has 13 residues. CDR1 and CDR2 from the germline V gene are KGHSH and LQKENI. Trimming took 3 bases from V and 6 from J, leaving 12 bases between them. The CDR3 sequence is CASSPQTSSEQYF. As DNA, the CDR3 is TGTGCCAGCTCACCTCAGACTTCGTCCGAGCAGTACTTC. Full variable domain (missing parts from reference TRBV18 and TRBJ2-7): NAGVMQNPRHLVRRRGQEARLRCSPMKGHSHVYWYRQLPEEGLKFMVYLQKENIIDESGMPKERFSAEFPKEGPSILRIQQVVRGDSAAYFCASSPQTSSEQYFGPGTRLTVT.

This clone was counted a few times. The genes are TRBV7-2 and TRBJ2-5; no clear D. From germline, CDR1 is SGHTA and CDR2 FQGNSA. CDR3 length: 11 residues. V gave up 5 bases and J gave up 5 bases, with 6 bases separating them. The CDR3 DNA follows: TGTGCCAGCAGCCCTCAGGAGACCCAGTACTTC. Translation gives CASSPQETQYF.

CDR3 region: CASRAGQGPREQYF. In nucleotides, the CDR3 is TGCGCCAGCCGGGCGGGACAGGGGCCCAGAGAGCAGTACTTC. The gene calls are TRBV5-1 and TRBJ2-7, with 10 bases matching TRBD1. V lost 7 bases to trimming and J lost 7 bases; unmatched junction nucleotides: 11. The CDR3 is made up of 14 amino acids. Germline V gene data show CDR1 as SGHRS and CDR2 as YFSETQ.

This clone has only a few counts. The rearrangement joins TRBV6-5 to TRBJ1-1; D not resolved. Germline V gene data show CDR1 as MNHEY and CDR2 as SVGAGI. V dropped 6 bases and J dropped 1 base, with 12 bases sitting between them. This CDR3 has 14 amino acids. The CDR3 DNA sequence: TGTGCCAGCAGACCTAGACGGAAGAACACTGAAGCTTTCTTT. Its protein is CASRPRRKNTEAFF.

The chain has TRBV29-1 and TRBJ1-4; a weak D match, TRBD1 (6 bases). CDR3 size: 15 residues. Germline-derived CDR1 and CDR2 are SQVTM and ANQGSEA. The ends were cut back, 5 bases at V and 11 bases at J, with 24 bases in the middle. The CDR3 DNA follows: TGCAGCGTTCCCCCCCCAGACAGGCCCGAGGGTAAACTGTTTTTT. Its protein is CSVPPPDRPEGKLFF.

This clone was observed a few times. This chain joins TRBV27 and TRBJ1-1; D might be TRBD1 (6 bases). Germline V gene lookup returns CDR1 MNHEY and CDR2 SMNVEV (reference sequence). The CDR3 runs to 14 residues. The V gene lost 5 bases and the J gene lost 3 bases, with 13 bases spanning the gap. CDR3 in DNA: TGTGCCAGCAGTGAATTACAGGGACACACTGAAGCTTTCTTT. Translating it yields CASSELQGHTEAFF.

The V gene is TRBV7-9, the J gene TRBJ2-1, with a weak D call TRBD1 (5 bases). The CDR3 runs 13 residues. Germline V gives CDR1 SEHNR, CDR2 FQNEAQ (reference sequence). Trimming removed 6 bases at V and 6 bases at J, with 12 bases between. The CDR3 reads CASRLVGPNEQFF. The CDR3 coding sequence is TGTGCCAGCAGGCTGGTGGGGCCCAATGAGCAGTTCTTC.

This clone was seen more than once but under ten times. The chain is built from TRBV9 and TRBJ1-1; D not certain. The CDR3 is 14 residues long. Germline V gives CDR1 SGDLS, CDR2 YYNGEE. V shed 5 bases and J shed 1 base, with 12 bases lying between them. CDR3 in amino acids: CASSEEIWNTEAFF. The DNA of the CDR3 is TGTGCCAGCAGTGAGGAGATATGGAACACTGAAGCTTTCTTT.

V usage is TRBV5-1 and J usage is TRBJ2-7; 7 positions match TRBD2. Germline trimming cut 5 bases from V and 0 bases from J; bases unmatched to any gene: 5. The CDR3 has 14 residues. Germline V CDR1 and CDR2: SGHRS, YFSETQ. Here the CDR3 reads CASREGGSSYEQYF. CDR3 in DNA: TGCGCCAGCAGGGAAGGCGGGAGCTCCTACGAGCAGTACTTC.